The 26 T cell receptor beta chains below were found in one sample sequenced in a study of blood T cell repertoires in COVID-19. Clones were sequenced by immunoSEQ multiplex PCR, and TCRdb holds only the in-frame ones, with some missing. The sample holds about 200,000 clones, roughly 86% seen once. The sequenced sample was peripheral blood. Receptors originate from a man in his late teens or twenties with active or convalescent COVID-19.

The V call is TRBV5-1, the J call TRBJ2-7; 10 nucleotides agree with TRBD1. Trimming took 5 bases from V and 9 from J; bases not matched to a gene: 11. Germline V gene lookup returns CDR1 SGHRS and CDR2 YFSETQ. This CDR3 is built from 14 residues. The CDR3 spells CASSPGQGTTAQYF. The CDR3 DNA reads TGCGCCAGCAGTCCGGGACAGGGGACTACGGCGCAGTACTTC.

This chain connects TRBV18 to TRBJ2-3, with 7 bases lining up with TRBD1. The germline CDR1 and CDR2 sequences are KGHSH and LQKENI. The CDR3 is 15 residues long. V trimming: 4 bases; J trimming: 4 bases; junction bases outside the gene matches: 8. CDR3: CASSLRQGEADTQYF. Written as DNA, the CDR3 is TGTGCCAGCTCACTTCGACAGGGTGAGGCAGATACGCAGTATTTT. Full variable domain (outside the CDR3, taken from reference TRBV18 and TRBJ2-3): NAGVMQNPRHLVRRRGQEARLRCSPMKGHSHVYWYRQLPEEGLKFMVYLQKENIIDESGMPKERFSAEFPKEGPSILRIQQVVRGDSAAYFCASSLRQGEADTQYFGPGTRLTVL.

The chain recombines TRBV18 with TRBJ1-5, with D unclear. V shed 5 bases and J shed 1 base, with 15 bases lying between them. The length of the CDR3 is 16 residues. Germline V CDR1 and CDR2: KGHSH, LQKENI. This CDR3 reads CASSARPPWSNQPQHF. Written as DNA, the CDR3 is TGTGCCAGCTCAGCGCGTCCCCCTTGGAGCAATCAGCCCCAGCATTTT. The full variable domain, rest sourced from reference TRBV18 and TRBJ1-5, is NAGVMQNPRHLVRRRGQEARLRCSPMKGHSHVYWYRQLPEEGLKFMVYLQKENIIDESGMPKERFSAEFPKEGPSILRIQQVVRGDSAAYFCASSARPPWSNQPQHFGDGTRLSIL.

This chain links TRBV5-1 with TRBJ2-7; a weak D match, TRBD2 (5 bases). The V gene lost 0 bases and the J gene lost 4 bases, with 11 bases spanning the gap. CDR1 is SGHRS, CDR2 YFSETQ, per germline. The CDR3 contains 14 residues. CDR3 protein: CASSLGGGSYEQYF. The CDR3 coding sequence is TGCGCCAGCAGCTTGGGAGGAGGCAGTTACGAGCAGTACTTC. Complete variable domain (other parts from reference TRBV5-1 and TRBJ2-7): KAGVTQTPRYLIKTRGQQVTLSCSPISGHRSVSWYQQTPGQGLQFLFEYFSETQRNKGNFPGRFSGRQFSNSRSEMNVSTLELGDSALYLCASSLGGGSYEQYFGPGTRLTVT.

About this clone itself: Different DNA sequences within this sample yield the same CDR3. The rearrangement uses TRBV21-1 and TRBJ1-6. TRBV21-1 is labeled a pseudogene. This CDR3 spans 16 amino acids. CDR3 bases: TGTGCCAGCAGTCCGCGCCCAGGAGGCGGAAATTCACCCCTCCACTTT. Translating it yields CASSPRPGGGNSPLHF.

The CDR3 here is CATLEPPGQKDYGYTF. CDR3 DNA sequence: TGTGCCACCTTAGAACCACCGGGACAGAAAGACTATGGCTACACCTTC. The chain employs TRBV19 and TRBJ1-2; 7 positions match TRBD1. V shed 10 bases, J shed 3 bases, and the junction held 17 bases outside the gene matches. The germline CDR1 and CDR2 sequences are LNHDA and SQIVND (reference sequence). The CDR3 runs 16 residues.

CDR3 sequence: CASSKGITKNIQYF. CDR3 coding DNA: TGTGCCAGCAGTAAGGGGATCACAAAAAACATTCAGTACTTC. The rearrangement uses TRBV11-2 and TRBJ2-4, with D possibly being TRBD1 (5 bases). Germline CDR1 reads SGHAT; CDR2 reads FQNNGV. V shed 6 bases and J shed 4 bases, with 13 bases lying between them. The CDR3 length is 14 residues.

The CDR3 loop reads CASSLALSTTDTQYF. CDR3 DNA: TGTGCCAGCAGCTTAGCGCTTTCAACTACAGATACGCAGTATTTT. The J gene is TRBJ2-3, the V gene TRBV7-2; D unclear. The CDR3 is made up of 15 amino acids. Germline CDR1 reads SGHTA; CDR2 reads FQGNSA. V was cut by 0 bases and J by 3 bases, with 10 bases left in between.

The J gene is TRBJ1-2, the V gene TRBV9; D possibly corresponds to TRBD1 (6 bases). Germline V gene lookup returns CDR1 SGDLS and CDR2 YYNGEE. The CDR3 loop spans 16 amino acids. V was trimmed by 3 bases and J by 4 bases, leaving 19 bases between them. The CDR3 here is CASSAPGGGRGYGYTF. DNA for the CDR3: TGTGCCAGCAGCGCCCCGGGCGGAGGCAGGGGCTATGGCTACACCTTC.

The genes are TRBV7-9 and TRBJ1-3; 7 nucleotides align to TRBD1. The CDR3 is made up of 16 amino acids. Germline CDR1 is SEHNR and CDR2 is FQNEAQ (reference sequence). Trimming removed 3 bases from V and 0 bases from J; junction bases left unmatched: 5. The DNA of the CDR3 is TGTGCCAGCAGCTTGACAGGGACTCTCTCTGGAAACACCATATATTTT. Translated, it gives CASSLTGTLSGNTIYF.

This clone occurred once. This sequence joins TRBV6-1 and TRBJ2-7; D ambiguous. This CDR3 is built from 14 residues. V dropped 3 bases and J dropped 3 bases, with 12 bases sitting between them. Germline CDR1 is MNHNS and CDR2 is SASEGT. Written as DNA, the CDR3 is TGTGCCAGCAGTGAGCCCCTCCAGTACTACGAGCAGTACTTC. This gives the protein CASSEPLQYYEQYF.

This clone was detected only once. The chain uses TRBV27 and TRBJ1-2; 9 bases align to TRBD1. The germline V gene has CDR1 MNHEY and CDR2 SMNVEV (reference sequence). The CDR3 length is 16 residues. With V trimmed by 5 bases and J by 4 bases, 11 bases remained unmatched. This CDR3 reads CASSAYRGPPPYGYTF. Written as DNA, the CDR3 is TGTGCCAGCAGTGCCTACAGGGGGCCGCCTCCCTATGGCTACACCTTC.

CDR3 protein: CASSVTGLRTDTQYF. CDR3 nucleotide sequence: TGTGCCAGCAGCGTAACGGGACTTCGCACAGATACGCAGTATTTT. The chain is built from TRBV9 and TRBJ2-3; TRBD2 might be the D (6 bases). CDR3 length: 15 residues. V dropped 1 base and J dropped 1 base, with 10 bases sitting between them. Germline assignment: CDR1 SGDLS and CDR2 YYNGEE.

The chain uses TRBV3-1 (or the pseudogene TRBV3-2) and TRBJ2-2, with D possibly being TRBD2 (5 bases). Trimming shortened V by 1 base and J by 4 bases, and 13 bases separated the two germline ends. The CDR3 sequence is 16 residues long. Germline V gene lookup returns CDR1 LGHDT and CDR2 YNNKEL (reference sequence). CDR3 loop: CASSQGLTMSTGELFF. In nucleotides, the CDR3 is TGTGCCAGCAGCCAAGGACTAACCATGAGCACCGGGGAGCTGTTTTTT.

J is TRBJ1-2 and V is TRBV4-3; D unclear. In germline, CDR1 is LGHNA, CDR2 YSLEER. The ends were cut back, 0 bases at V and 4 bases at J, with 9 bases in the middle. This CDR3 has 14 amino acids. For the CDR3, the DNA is TGCGCCAGCAGCCAAGATCTGGAGAGCTATGGCTACACCTTC. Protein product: CASSQDLESYGYTF.

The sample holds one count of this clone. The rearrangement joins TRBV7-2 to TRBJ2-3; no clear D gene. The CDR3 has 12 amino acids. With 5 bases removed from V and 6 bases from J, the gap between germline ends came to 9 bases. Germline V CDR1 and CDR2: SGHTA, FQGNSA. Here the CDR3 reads CASSPGSDTQYF. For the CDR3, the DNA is TGTGCCAGCAGCCCCGGTTCGGATACGCAGTATTTT.

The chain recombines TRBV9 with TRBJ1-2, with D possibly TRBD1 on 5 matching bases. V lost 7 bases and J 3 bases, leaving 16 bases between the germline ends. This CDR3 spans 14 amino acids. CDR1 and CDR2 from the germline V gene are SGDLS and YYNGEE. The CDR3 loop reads CASRRDFGDYGYTF. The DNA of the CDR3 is TGTGCCAGCCGTCGGGACTTCGGAGACTATGGCTACACCTTC.

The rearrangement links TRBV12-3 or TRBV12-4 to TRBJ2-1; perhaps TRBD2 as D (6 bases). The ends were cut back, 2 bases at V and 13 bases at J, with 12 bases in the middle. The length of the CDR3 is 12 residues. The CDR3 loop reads CASSLRSEGQFF. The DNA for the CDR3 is TGTGCCAGCAGTTTAAGATCGGAGGGACAGTTCTTC.

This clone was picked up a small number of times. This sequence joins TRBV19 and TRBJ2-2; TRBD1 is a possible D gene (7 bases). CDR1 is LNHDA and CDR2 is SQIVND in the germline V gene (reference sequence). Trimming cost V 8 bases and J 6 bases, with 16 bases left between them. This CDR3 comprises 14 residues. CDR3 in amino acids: CASWEAGGAGELFF. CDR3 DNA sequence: TGTGCCAGTTGGGAGGCAGGGGGTGCCGGGGAGCTGTTTTTT. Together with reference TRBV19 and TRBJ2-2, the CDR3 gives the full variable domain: DGGITQSPKYLFRKEGQNVTLSCEQNLNHDAMYWYRQDPGQGLRLIYYSQIVNDFQKGDIAEGYSVSREKKESFPLTVTSAQKNPTAFYLCASWEAGGAGELFFGEGSRLTVL.

The CDR3 region is CATSDRDTDTGELFF. In DNA, the CDR3 is TGTGCCACCAGTGACCGGGACACCGACACCGGGGAGCTGTTTTTT. The chain links TRBV24-1 to TRBJ2-2; the D gene is possibly TRBD1 (6 bases). This CDR3 has 15 residues. V was trimmed by 4 bases and J by 3 bases, leaving 11 bases between them. In germline, CDR1 is KGHDR, CDR2 SFDVKD.

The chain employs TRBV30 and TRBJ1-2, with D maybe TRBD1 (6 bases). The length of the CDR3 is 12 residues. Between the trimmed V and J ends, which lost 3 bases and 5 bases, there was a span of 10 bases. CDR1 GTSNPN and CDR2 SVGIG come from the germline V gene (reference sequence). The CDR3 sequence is CAWRQGEYGYTF. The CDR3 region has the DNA TGTGCCTGGAGACAGGGAGAGTATGGCTACACCTTC.

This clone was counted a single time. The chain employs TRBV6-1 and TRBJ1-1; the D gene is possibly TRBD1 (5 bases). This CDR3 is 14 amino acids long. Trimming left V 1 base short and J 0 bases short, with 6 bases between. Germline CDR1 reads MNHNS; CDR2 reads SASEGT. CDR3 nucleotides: TGTGCCAGCAGTGAAGACAGGTTGAACACTGAAGCTTTCTTT. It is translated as CASSEDRLNTEAFF.

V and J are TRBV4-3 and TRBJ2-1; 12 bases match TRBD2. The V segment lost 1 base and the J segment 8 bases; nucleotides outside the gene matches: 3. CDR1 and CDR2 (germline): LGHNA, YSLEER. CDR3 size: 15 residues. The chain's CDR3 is CASSQATSGSYEQFF. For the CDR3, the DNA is TGCGCCAGCAGCCAAGCGACTAGCGGGAGTTATGAGCAGTTCTTC.

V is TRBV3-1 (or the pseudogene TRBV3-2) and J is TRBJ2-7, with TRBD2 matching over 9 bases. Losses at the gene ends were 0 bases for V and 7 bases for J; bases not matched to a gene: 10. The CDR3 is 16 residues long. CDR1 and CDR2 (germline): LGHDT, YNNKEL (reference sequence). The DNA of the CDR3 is TGTGCCAGCAGCCAAGATCAGGCGGGAGGGCGAGGGGAGCAGTACTTC. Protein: CASSQDQAGGRGEQYF.

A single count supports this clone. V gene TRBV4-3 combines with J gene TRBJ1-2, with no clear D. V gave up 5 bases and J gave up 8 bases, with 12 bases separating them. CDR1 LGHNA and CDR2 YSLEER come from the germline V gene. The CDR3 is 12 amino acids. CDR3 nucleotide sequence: TGCGCCAGCAGCTCAGAGGGCAACGGCTACACCTTC. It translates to CASSSEGNGYTF.

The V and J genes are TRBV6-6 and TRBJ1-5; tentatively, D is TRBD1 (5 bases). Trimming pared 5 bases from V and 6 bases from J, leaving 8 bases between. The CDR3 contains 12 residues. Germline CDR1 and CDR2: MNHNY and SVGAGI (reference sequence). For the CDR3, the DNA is TGTGCCAGCAGTCCCACAGGTCAGCCCCAGCATTTT. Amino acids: CASSPTGQPQHF.